This T cell receptor (beta chain) was found in a study of blood T cell repertoires in COVID-19 (dated by TCRdb to the early 2020s). As for the study more broadly: Samples from collaborators originated in the United States, Italy and Spain and spanned both the acute and convalescent phases of COVID-19. The prospective study material was composed of cDNA or gDNA derived from T cells, B-cell-depleted T cells, or PBMCs. The dataset comprised deeply sampled blood TCRbeta repertoires from subjects exposed to, actively infected with, or recovered from COVID-19. A freely available public database, intended as a resource for researchers studying the immune response to SARS-CoV-2, is where the repertoires were released. The samples were drawn from the first 160 participants of the ongoing ImmuneRACE study and from over a thousand subjects provided by 6 global collaborators. Nearly every sample came with metadata listing a de-identified subject ID, COVID-19 status, age in years and sex. HLA class I and class II types, where available, came from metadata supplied by the sample provider rather than from assay-based typing. Overall study results and their limits: The quantity of clinical and demographic metadata differed by source and by participant and was supplied without curation.

TCRbeta CDR3 regions were amplified from genomic DNA by means of the immunoSEQ Assay, a bias-controlled multiplex PCR. Regarding the original processing steps: The number of nucleated cells in each sample was estimated by amplification of reference gene primers within the assay. To quantify the absolute abundance of each unique TCRbeta CDR3 rearrangement, sequence reads were collapsed and filtered. For each sample, productive Simpson clonality was calculated by taking the square root of Simpson's diversity index across productive rearrangements. Not all clones reach the TCRdb copy of this immuneACCESS table, which keeps in-frame sequences only. Checked studies attribute under half of the gap to unresolved V genes and leave the rest unexplained. That table gives V, J and clone size, and the DNA gave D and trimming. Present in this sample are about 71,000 clones, over 80% of which were seen just once. Jointly, the top ten make up roughly an eighth of the sample.

The CDR3, from cysteine to phenylalanine, totals 14 residues. Only the CDR3 part of the read is kept: 42 bases, read in frame from the first base. The germline V gene (reference sequence) sets CDR1 to SGHNT and CDR2 to YYREEE. V loses 5 bases at its end and J loses 8 bases; junction bases beyond the gene matches: 9. This clone was picked up one time. Its recognized antigen is unknown. Per-nucleotide qualities are absent, and no much larger clonotype sits a single base away. Whole blood was collected in K2EDTA tubes by collaborating institutions according to the institutions' own protocols. For TCRbeta analysis, collaborator samples were shipped as frozen whole blood, as isolated PBMCs, or as DNA extracted from either sample type.

The rearrangement joined TRBV5-4 to TRBJ1-1, and TRBD1 aligns with 10 junction nucleotides. Specimen: peripheral blood. This clonotype was sampled from a woman aged 80 or over with acute or convalescent COVID-19. Read as DNA, the sequence is TGTGCCAGCAGGTTTTTCCGGACAGGGGGGGAAGCTTTCTTT. This encodes CASRFFRTGGEAFF.